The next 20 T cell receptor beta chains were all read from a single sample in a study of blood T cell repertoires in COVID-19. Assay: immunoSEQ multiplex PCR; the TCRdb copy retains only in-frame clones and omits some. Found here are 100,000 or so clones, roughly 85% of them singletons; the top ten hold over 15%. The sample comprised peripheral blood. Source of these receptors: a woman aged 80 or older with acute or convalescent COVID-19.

CDR3 sequence reads: CATSLGRGGGYNEQFF. The CDR3 nucleotides read TGTGCCACCAGTCTCGGGAGGGGGGGCGGCTACAATGAGCAGTTCTTC. This chain joins TRBV24-1 and TRBJ2-1; 8 nucleotides agree with TRBD2. This CDR3 is built from 16 residues. The V gene's germline CDR1 is KGHDR and CDR2 SFDVKD. With V trimmed by 6 bases and J by 3 bases, 9 bases remained unmatched.

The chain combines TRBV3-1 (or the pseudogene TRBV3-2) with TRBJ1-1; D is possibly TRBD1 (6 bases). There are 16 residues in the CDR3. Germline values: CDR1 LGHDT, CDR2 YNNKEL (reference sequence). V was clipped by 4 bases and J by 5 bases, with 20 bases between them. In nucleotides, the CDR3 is TGTGCCAGCAGCCTTTTTCAAGGGGGGGGTAGGACTGAAGCTTTCTTT. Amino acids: CASSLFQGGGRTEAFF.

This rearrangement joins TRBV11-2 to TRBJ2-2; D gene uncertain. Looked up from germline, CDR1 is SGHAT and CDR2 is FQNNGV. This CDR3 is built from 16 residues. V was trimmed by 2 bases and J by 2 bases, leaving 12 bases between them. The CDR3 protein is CASSLRQAENTGELFF. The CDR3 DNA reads TGTGCCAGCAGCTTAAGACAAGCCGAAAACACCGGGGAGCTGTTTTTT.

CDR3 DNA sequence: TGTGCCAGCAGCTTGCTTGTGAGCTCCTACGAGCAGTACTTC. Residues: CASSLLVSSYEQYF. The chain is built from TRBV5-6 and TRBJ2-7, with D hard to call. Trimming cost V 1 base and J 0 bases, with 8 bases left between them. The CDR3 runs 14 residues. Looked up from germline, CDR1 is SGHDT and CDR2 is YYEEEE. The variable domain in full, with the rest retrieved from reference TRBV5-6 and TRBJ2-7, is DAGVTQSPTHLIKTRGQQVTLRCSPKSGHDTVSWYQQALGQGPQFIFQYYEEEERQRGNFPDRFSGHQFPNYSSELNVNALLLGDSALYLCASSLLVSSYEQYFGPGTRLTVT.

The CDR3 loop reads CASSLVGTGGNEQYF. The CDR3 coding sequence is TGTGCCAGCAGCTTAGTTGGGACAGGGGGCAACGAGCAGTACTTC. J is TRBJ2-7 and V is TRBV7-2, with 12 bases lining up with TRBD1. The CDR3 has 15 residues. Germline values: CDR1 SGHTA, CDR2 FQGNSA. The J segment lost 5 bases and the V segment lost 1 base, leaving 3 bases of the junction unmatched.

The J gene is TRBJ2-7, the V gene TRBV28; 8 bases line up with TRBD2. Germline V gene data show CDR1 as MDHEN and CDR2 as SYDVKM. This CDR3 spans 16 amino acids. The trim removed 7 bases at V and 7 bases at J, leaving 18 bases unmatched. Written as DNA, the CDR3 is TGTGCCAGCACGAACCGTTTTCGCGGGAGGTTGTATGAGCAGTACTTC. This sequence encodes CASTNRFRGRLYEQYF.

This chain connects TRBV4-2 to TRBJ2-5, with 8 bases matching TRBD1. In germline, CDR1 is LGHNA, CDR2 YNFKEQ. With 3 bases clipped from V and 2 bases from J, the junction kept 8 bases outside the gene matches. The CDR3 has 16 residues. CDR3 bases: TGTGCCAGCAGCCAGGCTACAGGGGGAATTCAAGAGACCCAGTACTTC. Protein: CASSQATGGIQETQYF.

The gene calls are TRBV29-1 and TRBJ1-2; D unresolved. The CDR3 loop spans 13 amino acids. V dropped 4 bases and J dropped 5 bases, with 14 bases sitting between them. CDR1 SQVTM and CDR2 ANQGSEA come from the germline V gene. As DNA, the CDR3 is TGCAGCGTTGCCGGGTCTCCACCTTATGGCTACACCTTC. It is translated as CSVAGSPPYGYTF.

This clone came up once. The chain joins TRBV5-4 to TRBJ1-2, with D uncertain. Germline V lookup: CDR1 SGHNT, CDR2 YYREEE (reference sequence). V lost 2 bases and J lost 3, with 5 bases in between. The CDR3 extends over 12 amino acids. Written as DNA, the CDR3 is TGTGCCAGCAGCTTTGAGGACTATGGCTACACCTTC. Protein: CASSFEDYGYTF. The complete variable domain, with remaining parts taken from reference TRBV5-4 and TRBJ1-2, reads ETGVTQSPTHLIKTRGQQVTLRCSSQSGHNTVSWYQQALGQGPQFIFQYYREEENGRGNFPPRFSGLQFPNYSSELNVNALELDDSALYLCASSFEDYGYTFGSGTRLTVV.

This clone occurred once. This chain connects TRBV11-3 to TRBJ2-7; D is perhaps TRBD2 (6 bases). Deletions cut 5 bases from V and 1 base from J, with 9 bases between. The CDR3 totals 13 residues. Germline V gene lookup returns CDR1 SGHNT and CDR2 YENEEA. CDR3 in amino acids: CASSGGESYEQYF. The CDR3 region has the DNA TGTGCCAGCAGCGGAGGGGAATCCTACGAGCAGTACTTC.

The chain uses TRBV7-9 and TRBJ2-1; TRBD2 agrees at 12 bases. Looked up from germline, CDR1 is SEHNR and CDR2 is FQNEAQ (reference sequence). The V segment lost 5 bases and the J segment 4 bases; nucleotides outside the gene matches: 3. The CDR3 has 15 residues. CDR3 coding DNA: TGTGCCAGCAGCCGGACTAGCGGGATGTACAATGAGCAGTTCTTC. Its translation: CASSRTSGMYNEQFF.

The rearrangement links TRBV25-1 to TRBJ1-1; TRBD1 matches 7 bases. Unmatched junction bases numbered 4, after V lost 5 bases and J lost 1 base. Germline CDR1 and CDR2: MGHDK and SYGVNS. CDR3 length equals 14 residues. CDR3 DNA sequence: TGTGCCAGCAGTTCCAGGGGGGCGAACACTGAAGCTTTCTTT. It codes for CASSSRGANTEAFF.

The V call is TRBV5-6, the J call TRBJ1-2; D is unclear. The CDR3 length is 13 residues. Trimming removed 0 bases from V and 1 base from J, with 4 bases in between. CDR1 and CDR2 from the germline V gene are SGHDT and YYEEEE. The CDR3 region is CASSLADNYGYTF. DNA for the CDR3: TGTGCCAGCAGCTTGGCAGATAACTATGGCTACACCTTC.

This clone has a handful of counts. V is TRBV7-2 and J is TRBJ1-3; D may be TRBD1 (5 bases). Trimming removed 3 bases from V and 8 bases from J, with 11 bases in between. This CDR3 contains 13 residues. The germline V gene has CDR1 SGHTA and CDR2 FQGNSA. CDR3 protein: CASSLGGLDTIYF. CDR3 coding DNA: TGTGCCAGCAGCTTGGGGGGGTTGGACACCATATATTTT.

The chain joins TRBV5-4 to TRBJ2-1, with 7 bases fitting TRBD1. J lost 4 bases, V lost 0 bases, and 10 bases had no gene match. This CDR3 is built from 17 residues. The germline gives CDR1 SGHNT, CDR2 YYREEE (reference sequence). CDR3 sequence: CASSLGSGGEFYNEQFF. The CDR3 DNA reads TGTGCCAGCAGCTTGGGGTCAGGGGGAGAGTTTTACAATGAGCAGTTCTTC.

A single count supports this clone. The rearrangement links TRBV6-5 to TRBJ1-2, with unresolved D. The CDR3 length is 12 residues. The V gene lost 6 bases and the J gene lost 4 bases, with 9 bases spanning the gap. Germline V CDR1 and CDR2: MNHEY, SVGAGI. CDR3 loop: CASSDYSYGYTF. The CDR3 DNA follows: TGTGCCAGCAGCGATTACAGCTATGGCTACACCTTC.

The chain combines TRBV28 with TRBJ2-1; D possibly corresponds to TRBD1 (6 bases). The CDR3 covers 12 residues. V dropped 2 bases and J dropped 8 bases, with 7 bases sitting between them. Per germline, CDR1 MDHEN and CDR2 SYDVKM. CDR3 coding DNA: TGTGCCAGCAGTTTAAGGGGGTATGAGCAGTTCTTC. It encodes CASSLRGYEQFF.

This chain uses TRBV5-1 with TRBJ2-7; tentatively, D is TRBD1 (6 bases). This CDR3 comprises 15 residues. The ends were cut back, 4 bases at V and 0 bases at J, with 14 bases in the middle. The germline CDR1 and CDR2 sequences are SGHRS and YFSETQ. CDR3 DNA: TGCGCCAGCAGCCCAGGGGTCCCCTACTCCTACGAGCAGTACTTC. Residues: CASSPGVPYSYEQYF.

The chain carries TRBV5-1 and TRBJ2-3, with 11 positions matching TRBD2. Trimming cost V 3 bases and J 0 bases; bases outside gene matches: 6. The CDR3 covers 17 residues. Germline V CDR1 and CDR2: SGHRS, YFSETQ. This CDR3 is CASSWPIAGGSTDTQYF. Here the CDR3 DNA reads TGCGCCAGCAGCTGGCCCATAGCGGGAGGGAGCACAGATACGCAGTATTTT.

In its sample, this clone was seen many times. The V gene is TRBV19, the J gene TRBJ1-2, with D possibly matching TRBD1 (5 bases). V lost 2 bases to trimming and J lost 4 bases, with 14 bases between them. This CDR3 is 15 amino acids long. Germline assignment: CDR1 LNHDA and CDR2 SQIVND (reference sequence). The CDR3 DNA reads TGTGCCAGTAGTATAATCCTGGGAAGGGGCTATGGCTACACCTTC. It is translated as CASSIILGRGYGYTF.